The sequence of this TCR beta chain was determined in a study of CD8 T cells in Susac syndrome. An amount of RNA that ranged from 0.5 to 1 ug was reverse transcribed with random hexamers. Amplification of TCR beta CDR3 spanned 54 Vbeta and 13 Jbeta via immunoSEQ multiplex PCR. TCRdb re-analysed the immunoSEQ multiplex PCR reads in MiXCR, keeping a single row per CDR3 protein. This table holds about 400,000 distinct CDR3 sequences, more than 80% found once. A word on this clonotype: Its antigen is as yet unknown.

Peripheral blood CD8+ and CD4+ T cells were profiled by TCR beta sequencing. The multiple sclerosis control group comprised treatment-naive patients with stable or active relapsing-remitting disease. The germline CDR1 and CDR2 sequences are MNHEY and SVGAGI. J gave up 7 bases and V 5 bases, and 5 bases lay outside the gene matches. The CDR3 extends over 14 amino acids. Whole-study findings and limits: The study conceded that relatively few individuals underwent its TCR sequencing and HLA analysis.

The sample was CD8+ T cells from PBMCs. The chain joins TRBV6-5 to TRBJ1-4; 9 positions agree with TRBD1. The sequence came from a human donor with multiple sclerosis. CDR3 nucleotide sequence: TGTGCCAGCAGTGAATACAGGGGGCTTGAAAAACTGTTTTTT. Translation: CASSEYRGLEKLFF.